Following are 5 T cell receptor beta chains from one sample sequenced in a study of blood T cell repertoires in COVID-19. The table came from immunoSEQ multiplex PCR; TCRdb's copy has only in-frame clones and leaves some out. Of hundreds of thousands of clones listed, 87% are singletons. The sample comprised peripheral blood. All receptors derive from a woman in her fifties or sixties with COVID-19, enrolled during active disease.

The chain uses TRBV7-3 and TRBJ1-1, with TRBD1 as a possible D gene (6 bases). The germline CDR1 and CDR2 sequences are SGHTA and FQGTGA. V was clipped by 4 bases and J by 1 base, with 16 bases between them. The CDR3 runs to 16 residues. CDR3 protein: CASSSLYRTANTEAFF. The DNA of the CDR3 is TGTGCCAGCAGCTCCTTGTACCGGACAGCGAACACTGAAGCTTTCTTT.

The J gene is TRBJ1-6, the V gene TRBV28; a possible D gene is TRBD1 (6 bases). Germline assignment: CDR1 MDHEN and CDR2 SYDVKM. The length of the CDR3 is 15 residues. Trimming cost V 7 bases and J 5 bases, with 15 bases left between them. CDR3 DNA sequence: TGTGCCAGCAACCTGCTGGGGGGGCATAATTCACCCCTCCACTTT. Translating it yields CASNLLGGHNSPLHF.

This chain uses TRBV10-2 with TRBJ2-3; 9 bases line up with TRBD2. V lost 6 bases, J lost 6 bases, and 22 bases stayed unmatched. The CDR3 runs 19 residues. Per germline, CDR1 WSHSY and CDR2 SAAADI. The DNA for the CDR3 is TGCGCCAGCAGGAAGCCCCCGGGGCGGGGGGGCGCCTTAGCGGATACGCAGTATTTT. Its translation is CASRKPPGRGGALADTQYF.

V usage is TRBV25-1 and J usage is TRBJ1-4, with no clear D. The CDR3 covers 15 residues. Per the germline V gene, CDR1 is MGHDK and CDR2 is SYGVNS. With 5 bases removed from V and 0 bases from J, the gap between germline ends came to 10 bases. The CDR3 DNA reads TGTGCCAGCAGTCAAGTGAGGGCAACTAATGAAAAACTGTTTTTT. This encodes CASSQVRATNEKLFF.

This sequence joins TRBV19 and TRBJ1-5; 8 nucleotides agree with TRBD1. The germline V gene has CDR1 LNHDA and CDR2 SQIVND (reference sequence). Trimming removed 8 bases from V and 5 bases from J; junction bases left unmatched: 2. The CDR3 sequence is 12 residues long. CDR3: CASHRGYQPQHF. In DNA form, the CDR3 reads TGTGCCAGTCACAGGGGGTATCAGCCCCAGCATTTT.